Shown below are 20 T cell receptor beta chains from a single sample sequenced in a study of blood T cell repertoires in COVID-19. Assay: immunoSEQ multiplex PCR; the TCRdb copy retains only in-frame clones and omits some. The table lists some 320,000 clones, more than 90% of them singletons. Sequencing was done on a sample of PBMCs or T cells enriched from blood (not recorded which). The receptor set was obtained from a woman in her 30s who had been exposed to COVID-19.

V and J are TRBV6-2 or TRBV6-3 and TRBJ2-1; 7 bases agree with TRBD1. The V gene's germline CDR1 is MNHEY and CDR2 SVGEGT. The CDR3 spans 15 residues. V was clipped by 5 bases and J by 6 bases; unmatched bases: 10. CDR3 region: CASSTSGQFSNEQFF. The CDR3 DNA follows: TGTGCCAGCAGTACCTCGGGACAGTTCTCCAATGAGCAGTTCTTC.

The V and J genes are TRBV27 and TRBJ1-2, with 7 bases that match TRBD1. V shed 3 bases, J shed 4 bases, and the junction held 2 bases outside the gene matches. Germline V gene lookup returns CDR1 MNHEY and CDR2 SMNVEV (reference sequence). The CDR3 has 13 residues. The CDR3 DNA follows: TGTGCCAGCAGTTTTGACAGGGCCTATGGCTACACCTTC. Residues: CASSFDRAYGYTF.

V gene TRBV12-5 combines with J gene TRBJ2-7, with TRBD1 matching 10 bases. The length of the CDR3 is 18 residues. V lost 9 bases and J lost 9; bases outside the gene matches: 26. Germline CDR1 LGHNT, CDR2 FRNRAP. CDR3 nucleotides: TGTGCTAGGGGGGCAAAATATACCGGGACAGGGGAGGCAGCAGGGCAGTACTTC. Amino acid sequence: CARGAKYTGTGEAAGQYF.

The chain employs TRBV4-2 and TRBJ1-2; D may be TRBD1 (6 bases). V was pared by 4 bases and J by 5 bases, with 17 bases between. This CDR3 spans 15 amino acids. Germline-derived CDR1 and CDR2 are LGHNA and YNFKEQ. CDR3 in amino acids: CASSPGTGRGYGYTF. CDR3 coding DNA: TGTGCCAGCAGCCCCGGGACCGGGAGGGGGTATGGCTACACCTTC.

J is TRBJ2-7 and V is TRBV4-3, with D unresolved. This CDR3 contains 15 residues. Germline V CDR1 and CDR2: LGHNA, YSLEER. V lost 0 bases, J lost 2 bases, and 11 bases lay in between. CDR3: CASSQDWVRPYEQYF. DNA of the CDR3: TGCGCCAGCAGCCAAGATTGGGTCAGGCCCTACGAGCAGTACTTC.

This chain joins TRBV6-5 and TRBJ2-7, with 7 positions matching TRBD1. This CDR3 contains 14 residues. V trimming: 7 bases; J trimming: 2 bases; junction bases outside the gene matches: 8. The V gene's germline CDR1 is MNHEY and CDR2 SVGAGI. The CDR3 here is CASKIRDSPYEQYF. CDR3 in DNA: TGTGCCAGCAAAATCCGGGACAGTCCCTACGAGCAGTACTTC.

This chain links TRBV2 with TRBJ2-3; TRBD1 agrees at 7 bases. CDR1 SNHLY and CDR2 FYNNEI come from the germline V gene. The CDR3 contains 13 residues. The V gene end was trimmed by 10 bases and the J gene end by 2 bases; junction bases not matched to a gene: 6. CDR3 sequence (DNA): TGTGCCAAGACAGGGATAAACACAGATACGCAGTATTTT. Its protein product is CAKTGINTDTQYF.

V usage is TRBV7-9 and J usage is TRBJ2-7, with D possibly being TRBD1 (5 bases). In germline, CDR1 is SEHNR, CDR2 FQNEAQ (reference sequence). V was pared by 1 base and J by 1 base, with 11 bases between. The CDR3 has 15 amino acids. CDR3 sequence: CASSLEIKGSYEQYF. The CDR3 region has the DNA TGTGCCAGCAGCTTAGAAATCAAGGGGTCCTACGAGCAGTACTTC.

The chain employs TRBV19 and TRBJ1-5, with 7 nucleotides matching TRBD1. In germline, CDR1 is LNHDA, CDR2 SQIVND (reference sequence). CDR3 length: 14 residues. V shed 5 bases and J 5 bases; nucleotides not matched to a gene: 6. The CDR3 loop is CASSPQGVHQPQHF. The CDR3 nucleotides are TGTGCCAGTAGTCCCCAGGGGGTACATCAGCCCCAGCATTTT.

The DNA of the CDR3 is TGTGCCAGCAGCTTAGGCGGGGGGAACACTGAAGCTTTCTTT. This sequence encodes CASSLGGGNTEAFF. V gene TRBV7-9 combines with J gene TRBJ1-1; possible D gene TRBD1, 5 bases. CDR1 and CDR2 from the germline V gene are SEHNR and FQNEAQ (reference sequence). V lost 1 base to trimming and J lost 1 base, with 7 bases between them. The CDR3 length is 14 residues.

The chain combines TRBV19 with TRBJ2-5; D is uncertain. V dropped 3 bases and J dropped 4 bases, with 9 bases sitting between them. Germline assignment: CDR1 LNHDA and CDR2 SQIVND (reference sequence). The CDR3 has 13 amino acids. The CDR3 DNA reads as TGTGCCAGTAGTATCGGGTCCATAGAGACCCAGTACTTC. Translated: CASSIGSIETQYF.

This clone has just a few counts. An end of the junction does not agree with germline; a read error may underlie this. The rearrangement uses TRBV20-1 and TRBJ2-3, with 7 bases fitting TRBD2. This CDR3 region has 14 residues. Germline values: CDR1 DFQATT, CDR2 SNEGSKA (reference sequence). CDR3 amino acids: CSASPLTSRDTQYF. Here the CDR3 DNA reads TGCAGTGCTAGTCCCCTGACTAGCAGAGATACGCAGTATTTT.

The chain employs TRBV6-5 and TRBJ1-5; D gene uncertain. CDR3 length: 13 amino acids. Trimming removed 10 bases at V and 1 base at J, with 11 bases between. Germline CDR1 MNHEY, CDR2 SVGAGI. Here the CDR3 reads CAISRSSNQPQHF. In DNA, the CDR3 is TGTGCCATCTCCAGATCGAGCAATCAGCCCCAGCATTTT.

The count of this clone is one. The chain has TRBV6-7 and TRBJ1-2, with D possibly matching TRBD1 (5 bases). TRBV6-7 is flagged as an ORF with uncertain function. The CDR3 is 14 residues long. The V end lost 0 bases, the J end lost 4 bases, and 9 bases lay between the germline ends. CDR3 sequence (DNA): TGTGCCAGCAGTTACTCGACGGGGGTCTATGGCTACACCTTC. It encodes CASSYSTGVYGYTF.

This chain links TRBV5-6 with TRBJ1-3; no definite D call. V was shortened by 6 bases and J by 3 bases, with 10 bases between the two germline ends. CDR1 and CDR2 (germline): SGHDT, YYEEEE. The CDR3 covers 13 residues. The CDR3 reads CASIPAGGNTIYF. In DNA, the CDR3 is TGTGCCAGCATCCCGGCAGGTGGAAACACCATATATTTT.

V usage is TRBV29-1 and J usage is TRBJ1-1; weak D call: TRBD1 (6 bases). Germline CDR1 SQVTM, CDR2 ANQGSEA. CDR3 length equals 12 residues. V was pared by 3 bases and J by 4 bases, with 9 bases between. The CDR3: CSVDSRGTEAFF. The CDR3 DNA sequence: TGCAGCGTTGACAGCAGGGGCACTGAAGCTTTCTTT.

The CDR3 nucleotides read TGTGCCAGCAGTTCCAGGGGGCTCGGGACTAATGAAAAACTGTTTTTT. This codes for CASSSRGLGTNEKLFF. This chain uses TRBV5-4 with TRBJ1-4, with 8 bases fitting TRBD1. The J segment lost 2 bases and the V segment lost 5 bases, leaving 8 bases of the junction unmatched. Germline lookup yields CDR1 SGHNT and CDR2 YYREEE (reference sequence). The CDR3 totals 16 residues.

The V gene is TRBV5-1, the J gene TRBJ1-2; D not certain. The CDR3 is 14 amino acids. V lost 5 bases and J 4 bases, leaving 15 bases between the germline ends. Germline lookup yields CDR1 SGHRS and CDR2 YFSETQ. Here the CDR3 DNA reads TGCGCCAGCAGGACCCTAGAGGGCAGCTATGGCTACACCTTC. Its protein is CASRTLEGSYGYTF.

This sequence joins TRBV5-5 and TRBJ1-1, with D possibly TRBD1 on 6 matching bases. CDR1 SGHKS and CDR2 YYEKEE come from the germline V gene (reference sequence). Trimming pared 0 bases from V and 10 bases from J, leaving 13 bases between. The CDR3 runs to 13 residues. CDR3 DNA: TGTGCCAGCAGCTTGGAAAGGGGGATGGGAGCTTTCTTT. Protein: CASSLERGMGAFF.

The V call is TRBV7-9, the J call TRBJ1-2, with 7 bases lining up with TRBD1. The length of the CDR3 is 15 residues. CDR1 and CDR2 (germline): SEHNR, FQNEAQ (reference sequence). V lost 3 bases, J lost 5 bases, and 9 bases stayed unmatched. CDR3 bases: TGTGCCAGCAGCTTCCCGGACAGGCGCCCGTATGGCTACACCTTC. This encodes CASSFPDRRPYGYTF.